A single sample gave rise to the 22 T cell receptor beta chains below, sequenced in a study of blood T cell repertoires in COVID-19. Profiling relied on immunoSEQ multiplex PCR, and the TCRdb table lists in-frame clones only, not all of them. The sample yields roughly 340,000 clones, 80% to 90% seen once. Sequences were obtained from PBMCs or T cells enriched from blood (not recorded which). These receptors were obtained from a man between 35 and 55 years old in a cohort exposed to, infected with or recovered from COVID-19 (not recorded which).

This chain uses TRBV2 with TRBJ1-5; weak D call: TRBD1 (6 bases). Trimming stripped 5 bases from V and 4 bases from J, with 9 bases between. The CDR3 loop spans 13 amino acids. The V gene's germline CDR1 is SNHLY and CDR2 FYNNEI. The CDR3, as DNA: TGTGCCAGCAGTTTGACAGGTAATCAGCCCCAGCATTTT. Its translation: CASSLTGNQPQHF.

This clone appeared a single time. This chain joins TRBV18 and TRBJ2-2; TRBD2 aligns across 10 bases. In germline, CDR1 is KGHSH, CDR2 LQKENI. V gave up 6 bases and J gave up 5 bases; unmatched junction bases: 9. CDR3 length: 16 amino acids. CDR3 amino acids: CASSLLAGDLTGELFF. The DNA for the CDR3 is TGTGCCAGCTCGCTCCTAGCGGGAGACCTGACCGGGGAGCTGTTTTTT. The variable domain in full, with the rest retrieved from reference TRBV18 and TRBJ2-2, is NAGVMQNPRHLVRRRGQEARLRCSPMKGHSHVYWYRQLPEEGLKFMVYLQKENIIDESGMPKERFSAEFPKEGPSILRIQQVVRGDSAAYFCASSLLAGDLTGELFFGEGSRLTVL.

This clone was detected once. The CDR3 nucleotides read TGTGCCAGCAGTGGGGAAACAGGGGATGAGCAGTTCTTC. It specifies CASSGETGDEQFF. The chain combines TRBV25-1 with TRBJ2-1; 7 positions agree with TRBD1. Per the germline V gene, CDR1 is MGHDK and CDR2 is SYGVNS. V lost 4 bases and J lost 8; bases outside the gene matches: 5. The CDR3 consists of 13 residues.

V usage is TRBV19 and J usage is TRBJ1-5, with D possibly matching TRBD1 (6 bases). Germline CDR1 reads LNHDA; CDR2 reads SQIVND (reference sequence). The CDR3 sequence is 15 residues long. With 5 bases removed from V and 3 bases from J, the gap between germline ends came to 14 bases. CDR3: CASSGQSGVNQPQHF. CDR3 nucleotide sequence: TGTGCCAGTAGTGGGCAGTCAGGGGTCAATCAGCCCCAGCATTTT.

In its sample, this clone was seen once. The V gene is TRBV6-5, the J gene TRBJ1-1; D gene unclear. CDR3 length: 14 amino acids. Germline V gene sequence: CDR1 MNHEY, CDR2 SVGAGI. V was pared by 2 bases and J by 7 bases, with 14 bases between. CDR3 sequence reads: CASSYRTSNGEAFF. In nucleotides, the CDR3 is TGTGCCAGCAGTTACAGGACTTCTAACGGTGAAGCTTTCTTT.

This clone was seen more than once but under ten times. V and J are TRBV7-3 and TRBJ2-3; TRBD2 agrees at 7 bases. Per germline, CDR1 SGHTA and CDR2 FQGTGA. The CDR3 has 14 residues. J gave up 1 base and V 3 bases, and 1 base lay outside the gene matches. Here the CDR3 DNA reads TGTGCCAGCAGCTTCGCGGGAGGCACAGATACGCAGTATTTT. This encodes CASSFAGGTDTQYF.

The V gene is TRBV24-1, the J gene TRBJ1-2; TRBD1 is a possible D gene (6 bases). The V end lost 4 bases, the J end lost 6 bases, and 8 bases lay between the germline ends. There are 12 residues in the CDR3. From germline, CDR1 is KGHDR and CDR2 SFDVKD. Here the CDR3 reads CATSDYRDGYTF. In nucleotides, the CDR3 is TGTGCCACCAGTGACTACAGGGATGGCTACACCTTC.

V gene TRBV7-9 combines with J gene TRBJ1-6; 7 bases agree with TRBD1. Germline V gene sequence: CDR1 SEHNR, CDR2 FQNEAQ (reference sequence). CDR3 length equals 14 residues. J gave up 14 bases and V 5 bases, and 12 bases lay outside the gene matches. This chain's CDR3 is CASSAYLTGKSLHF. The CDR3 DNA reads as TGTGCCAGCAGCGCCTACTTGACAGGGAAGTCCCTCCACTTT.

The chain carries TRBV18 and TRBJ2-1; 7 positions match TRBD2. The CDR3 has 15 residues. Germline CDR1 is KGHSH and CDR2 is LQKENI. V gave up 3 bases and J gave up 10 bases; unmatched junction bases: 12. The CDR3 loop is CASSPIGLAVREQFF. DNA of the CDR3: TGTGCCAGCTCACCCATCGGGCTAGCGGTTAGGGAGCAGTTCTTC.

The chain combines TRBV5-1 with TRBJ1-1; 7 bases match TRBD1. There are 13 residues in the CDR3. Germline CDR1 is SGHRS and CDR2 is YFSETQ. V shed 7 bases and J 1 base; nucleotides not matched to a gene: 4. Here the CDR3 DNA reads TGCGCCAGCTCGACAGGGTCGAACACTGAAGCTTTCTTT. It specifies CASSTGSNTEAFF. The full variable domain, in which reference TRBV5-1 and TRBJ1-1 provide the parts outside the CDR3, is KAGVTQTPRYLIKTRGQQVTLSCSPISGHRSVSWYQQTPGQGLQFLFEYFSETQRNKGNFPGRFSGRQFSNSRSEMNVSTLELGDSALYLCASSTGSNTEAFFGQGTRLTVV.

The table lists this clone with a count of one. The chain recombines TRBV24-1 with TRBJ2-1; TRBD1 matches at 8 bases. The J segment lost 5 bases and the V segment lost 6 bases, leaving 11 bases of the junction unmatched. The CDR3 has 16 amino acids. CDR1 is KGHDR, CDR2 SFDVKD, per germline. Written as DNA, the CDR3 is TGTGCCACCAGTACACAGGGGGTACTTCTCAACAATGAGCAGTTCTTC. Translating gives CATSTQGVLLNNEQFF.

J is TRBJ2-5 and V is TRBV28, with D possibly TRBD2 on 5 matching bases. V lost 7 bases to trimming and J lost 5 bases, with 11 bases between them. This CDR3 region has 12 residues. Germline V gene data show CDR1 as MDHEN and CDR2 as SYDVKM. CDR3 in amino acids: CASNVGVETQYF. DNA of the CDR3: TGTGCCAGCAACGTGGGAGTTGAGACCCAGTACTTC.

The CDR3 here is CASSSLGQPRNSPLHF. CDR3 DNA: TGTGCCAGCAGTTCCCTCGGACAGCCCCGGAATTCACCCCTCCACTTT. The chain employs TRBV27 and TRBJ1-6; D is perhaps TRBD1 (6 bases). Germline assignment: CDR1 MNHEY and CDR2 SMNVEV (reference sequence). The CDR3 extends over 16 amino acids. The V and J ends lost 4 bases and 7 bases respectively, with 17 bases between them.

The rearrangement joins TRBV6-6 to TRBJ2-7; a possible D gene is TRBD1 (5 bases). The germline CDR1 and CDR2 sequences are MNHNY and SVGAGI (reference sequence). The CDR3 is 15 residues long. V dropped 1 base and J dropped 5 bases, with 15 bases sitting between them. The CDR3 spells CASSYFSGIGHEQYF. The DNA of the CDR3 is TGTGCCAGCAGTTACTTCTCAGGGATAGGCCACGAGCAGTACTTC.

The chain links TRBV3-1 (or the pseudogene TRBV3-2) to TRBJ2-3, with 8 bases lining up with TRBD1. Per the germline V gene, CDR1 is LGHDT and CDR2 is YNNKEL (reference sequence). Trimming removed 1 base from V and 2 bases from J; junction bases left unmatched: 5. CDR3 length equals 16 residues. The CDR3 region has the DNA TGTGCCAGCAGCCAAGGCAGGGGGCGGTTCACAGATACGCAGTATTTT. It specifies CASSQGRGRFTDTQYF.

This chain joins TRBV2 and TRBJ2-1; TRBD2 aligns across 11 bases. The CDR3 is made up of 14 amino acids. Per germline, CDR1 SNHLY and CDR2 FYNNEI. Trimming at V came to 8 bases and at J to 9 bases, leaving 9 bases not matched to a gene. CDR3 DNA: TGTGCCAGCGGACCCGGGACTAGCGGAAGTGAGCAGTTCTTC. Its protein product is CASGPGTSGSEQFF. The whole variable domain, remainder taken from reference TRBV2 and TRBJ2-1, is EPEVTQTPSHQVTQMGQEVILRCVPISNHLYFYWYRQILGQKVEFLVSFYNNEISEKSEIFDDQFSVERPDGSNFTLKIRSTKLEDSAMYFCASGPGTSGSEQFFGPGTRLTVL.

The J gene is TRBJ2-1, the V gene TRBV24-1, with D perhaps TRBD1 (5 bases). The CDR3 is 16 residues long. Trimming took 0 bases from V and 6 from J, leaving 14 bases between them. Per the germline V gene, CDR1 is KGHDR and CDR2 is SFDVKD. CDR3 in DNA: TGTGCCACCAGTGATTTGCAGGGCAGTAGGAGCAATGAGCAGTTCTTC. It encodes CATSDLQGSRSNEQFF.

The rearrangement joins TRBV5-1 to TRBJ2-1, with TRBD2 matching over 10 bases. This CDR3 is 14 amino acids long. Trimming at V came to 9 bases and at J to 5 bases, leaving 8 bases not matched to a gene. Germline V CDR1 and CDR2: SGHRS, YFSETQ. CDR3 nucleotide sequence: TGCGCCACCCGGGATCTAGCGGGAGACAATGAGCAGTTCTTC. Protein: CATRDLAGDNEQFF.

This chain links TRBV5-5 with TRBJ2-1; D remains unclear. There are 15 residues in the CDR3. The germline CDR1 and CDR2 sequences are SGHKS and YYEKEE (reference sequence). V dropped 4 bases and J dropped 2 bases, with 13 bases sitting between them. The CDR3 region has the DNA TGTGCCAGCAGCCCTCTTAACGGTGCCTACAATGAGCAGTTCTTC. Translation: CASSPLNGAYNEQFF.

In the case of this clone: Other nucleotide sequences from this sample produce the same CDR3. This chain joins TRBV19 and TRBJ2-7; D may be TRBD2 (6 bases). The CDR3 length is 12 residues. V was trimmed by 4 bases and J by 3 bases, leaving 7 bases between them. Looked up from germline, CDR1 is LNHDA and CDR2 is SQIVND (reference sequence). The CDR3 DNA reads TGTGCCAGTAGTACCGGGAGCTACGAGCAGTACTTC. Encoded protein: CASSTGSYEQYF.

The chain carries TRBV5-4 and TRBJ2-7, with D unclear. This CDR3 region has 13 residues. Germline V CDR1 and CDR2: SGHNT, YYREEE (reference sequence). Trimming pared 0 bases from V and 4 bases from J, leaving 8 bases between. CDR3 protein: CASSLDSLYEQYF. The CDR3 region has the DNA TGTGCCAGCAGCTTGGATTCCCTTTACGAGCAGTACTTC.

The rearrangement uses TRBV20-1 and TRBJ1-5; tentatively, D is TRBD1 (5 bases). Germline CDR1 DFQATT, CDR2 SNEGSKA (reference sequence). The CDR3 covers 15 residues. Deletions cut 3 bases from V and 0 bases from J, with 12 bases between. The CDR3 sequence: CSASRGFNSNQPQHF. The CDR3 nucleotides read TGCAGTGCTAGTCGGGGGTTCAATAGCAATCAGCCCCAGCATTTT.